These T cell receptor beta chains were read from a single sample in a study of shared clonotypes between healthy human individuals. The repertoire was sequenced with immunoSEQ multiplex PCR; TCRdb's copy has only in-frame clones and lacks some. Among some 2,000,000 clones listed, nearly 97% were seen once. The sequencing input was naive CD4+ T cells sorted from blood. The receptors originated from a man aged 18 to 35 in good health. The CDR3 runs from the conserved cysteine through the conserved F or W. The D gene is left open where the match is weak. Part of the rows lack a size; the others show once, few, many or a class for expanded clones.

DNA: TGTGCCAGCAGCGACCGACTGGGAGAGCAGTACTTC
CDR3: CASSDRLGEQYF
size: -
D: -
J: TRBJ2-7
length: 12
V: TRBV7-6

DNA: TGTGCCAGCTCCCGAGTAGCGGGAAATCTGCGCACAGATACGCAGTATTTT
CDR3: CASSRVAGNLRTDTQYF
size: -
D: TRBD2
J: TRBJ2-3
length: 17
V: TRBV27

DNA: TGTGCCACCAGTAGAGTTGCGGGAGCCCACAATGAGCAGTTCTTC
CDR3: CATSRVAGAHNEQFF
size: -
D: TRBD2
J: TRBJ2-1
length: 15
V: TRBV15

DNA: TGTGCCAGCAGCCCCCTCTTGGGGGGGTTAGAGACCCAGTACTTC
CDR3: CASSPLLGGLETQYF
size: -
D: TRBD2
J: TRBJ2-5
length: 15
V: TRBV7-9

DNA: TGTGCCAGCAGTTACTCACAACAGGGGGCCACTGAAGCTTTCTTT
CDR3: CASSYSQQGATEAFF
size: -
D: TRBD1
J: TRBJ1-1
length: 15
V: TRBV6-5

DNA: TGTGCCAGCACGGCAGATAATTCACCCCTCCACTTT
CDR3: CASTADNSPLHF
size: -
D: -
J: TRBJ1-6
length: 12
V: TRBV28

DNA: TGCGCCAGCAGCCCCACCAGAAAGGGGGCCCTGAACACTGAAGCTTTCTTT
CDR3: CASSPTRKGALNTEAFF
size: -
D: TRBD1
J: TRBJ1-1
length: 17
V: TRBV5-1

DNA: TGCGCCAGCAGACGGGACTACGAGCAGTACTTC
CDR3: CASRRDYEQYF
size: -
D: -
J: TRBJ2-7
length: 11
V: TRBV5-1

DNA: TGTGCCAGCAGCTTTTGGGGATGGGACTTTGAGGAGACCCAGTACTTC
CDR3: CASSFWGWDFEETQYF
size: once
D: -
J: TRBJ2-5
length: 16
V: TRBV7-9

DNA: TGCGCCAGCAGCCCCCCCCCTGGGGCGTGGAGCGTCAATGAGCAGTTCTTC
CDR3: CASSPPPGAWSVNEQFF
size: once
D: -
J: TRBJ2-1
length: 17
V: TRBV5-1

DNA: TGTGCCAGCAGTCCCTTCGGGCGGTTTAACACTGAAGCTTTCTTT
CDR3: CASSPFGRFNTEAFF
size: -
D: -
J: TRBJ1-1
length: 15
V: TRBV27

DNA: TGTGCCAGCAGGAGGGCCTCCTCCTACGAGCAGTACTTC
CDR3: CASRRASSYEQYF
size: -
D: -
J: TRBJ2-7
length: 13
V: TRBV2

DNA: TGTGCCAGCAGCTTGGATACTAGCGCCTGGGACGAGCAGTACTTC
CDR3: CASSLDTSAWDEQYF
size: -
D: TRBD2
J: TRBJ2-7
length: 15
V: TRBV5-6

DNA: TGTGCCAGCAGCTTAGGGACGACTACCGGGGGGCCTGAAGAGCAGTACTTC
CDR3: CASSLGTTTGGPEEQYF
size: -
D: -
J: TRBJ2-7
length: 17
V: TRBV7-3

DNA: TGTGCCAGCAGCCGGGGACAGGCTACTATCTATGGCTACACCTTC
CDR3: CASSRGQATIYGYTF
size: -
D: TRBD1
J: TRBJ1-2
length: 15
V: TRBV6-6

DNA: TGTGCCAGCAGTTTACGACCCGGGGGCGAACAGCCCCAGCATTTT
CDR3: CASSLRPGGEQPQHF
size: -
D: -
J: TRBJ1-5
length: 15
V: TRBV27

DNA: TGCGCCAGCAGCTTGGTCGGGAGTCAAAAATATAGCAATCAGCCCCAGCATTTT
CDR3: CASSLVGSQKYSNQPQHF
size: -
D: -
J: TRBJ1-5
length: 18
V: TRBV5-1

DNA: TGTGCCAGCAGGCGGTCTTTTCTATACGAGCAGTACTTC
CDR3: CASRRSFLYEQYF
size: -
D: -
J: TRBJ2-7
length: 13
V: TRBV2

DNA: TGTGCCAGCAGCTTAGCGTCAGTACTAACCTACGAGCAGTACTTC
CDR3: CASSLASVLTYEQYF
size: -
D: -
J: TRBJ2-7
length: 15
V: TRBV7-2

DNA: TGTGCCACCAGCCCGACAGGACGGACGACTGAAGCTTTCTTT
CDR3: CATSPTGRTTEAFF
size: -
D: -
J: TRBJ1-1
length: 14
V: TRBV15

DNA: TGCGCCAGCAGACCGGGACTAGGGATCACAGATACGCAGTATTTT
CDR3: CASRPGLGITDTQYF
size: -
D: TRBD2
J: TRBJ2-3
length: 15
V: TRBV4-1

DNA: TGTGCCTGGAGTTACAGGGCTGGCCAGCCCCAGCATTTT
CDR3: CAWSYRAGQPQHF
size: -
D: -
J: TRBJ1-5
length: 13
V: TRBV30

DNA: TGTGCCAGCAGCTTGCAAACGATGCGGAACACAGATACGCAGTATTTT
CDR3: CASSLQTMRNTDTQYF
size: -
D: -
J: TRBJ2-3
length: 16
V: TRBV5-4

DNA: TGCAGCGTTGATACCTTACTAACCCGGGACTATGGCTACACCTTC
CDR3: CSVDTLLTRDYGYTF
size: -
D: -
J: TRBJ1-2
length: 15
V: TRBV29-1

DNA: TGTGCCAGCAGTTCAGGGTTCTCTGGAAACACCATATATTTT
CDR3: CASSSGFSGNTIYF
size: -
D: -
J: TRBJ1-3
length: 14
V: TRBV6-6

DNA: TGTGCCTGGAGTGACACCGGGGGATACACCGGGGAGCTGTTTTTT
CDR3: CAWSDTGGYTGELFF
size: -
D: -
J: TRBJ2-2
length: 15
V: TRBV30

DNA: TGTGCCAGCAGTTACGACAGGGGGCGGGAGACCCAGTACTTC
CDR3: CASSYDRGRETQYF
size: -
D: TRBD1
J: TRBJ2-5
length: 14
V: TRBV6-5

DNA: TGTGCCAGCAGCTTAATCGGGGCTCCTACCTACGAGCAGTACTTC
CDR3: CASSLIGAPTYEQYF
size: -
D: -
J: TRBJ2-7
length: 15
V: TRBV13

DNA: TGTGCCAGCAGCTACGGACAGGGGCAAGTCTATGAGCAGTTCTTC
CDR3: CASSYGQGQVYEQFF
size: once
D: TRBD1
J: TRBJ2-1
length: 15
V: TRBV7-2